The rows below give T cell receptor beta chains drawn from one sample of a study of Ad26.COV2.S vaccination and SARS-CoV-2 variants. Generated by immunoSEQ multiplex PCR, the TCRdb table keeps only in-frame clones and is missing some. This table holds 300,000 to 350,000 clones, roughly 88% found once. The sequencing used peripheral blood, collected in a trial of Ad26.COV2.S vaccine versus placebo. The receptors were gathered from a person aged 18 to 65 who received the Ad26.COV2.S COVID-19 vaccine or a placebo. The conserved cysteine and the conserved F or W are not part of the CDR3 here.

CDR3aa: ATSADRGLSREKLF
v_gene: TRBV6-1
j_gene: TRBJ1-4

CDR3aa: ASSQRTGGAGEAF
v_gene: TRBV4-1
j_gene: TRBJ1-1

CDR3aa: ASSFDRRGGNEQF
v_gene: TRBV5-1
j_gene: TRBJ2-1

CDR3aa: ASSPNPGQAGNTIY
v_gene: TRBV5-4
j_gene: TRBJ1-3

CDR3aa: ASSLAQASGELF
v_gene: TRBV7-2
j_gene: TRBJ2-2

CDR3aa: ASSLARVPGRAYGYT
v_gene: TRBV7-8
j_gene: TRBJ1-2

CDR3aa: ASSSTDADEQF
v_gene: TRBV12-3/TRBV12-4
j_gene: TRBJ2-1

CDR3aa: ASTMERGGRYEQF
v_gene: TRBV11-2
j_gene: TRBJ2-1

CDR3aa: ASSIDLWDTEAF
v_gene: TRBV7-9
j_gene: TRBJ1-1

CDR3aa: ASSTGANEKLF
v_gene: TRBV5-8
j_gene: TRBJ1-4

CDR3aa: ASSPINRDRVQPQH
v_gene: TRBV18
j_gene: TRBJ1-5

CDR3aa: ASSLKGPTSSNYGYT
v_gene: TRBV7-8
j_gene: TRBJ1-2

CDR3aa: ASSPSRDLGTDTQY
v_gene: TRBV27
j_gene: TRBJ2-3

CDR3aa: SAAGGGETQY
v_gene: TRBV29-1
j_gene: TRBJ2-5

CDR3aa: ASSLGSGETQY
v_gene: TRBV5-1
j_gene: TRBJ2-5

CDR3aa: ASARLGGAEAF
v_gene: TRBV5-1
j_gene: TRBJ1-1

CDR3aa: ATSDLDSFEQF
v_gene: TRBV24-1
j_gene: TRBJ2-1

CDR3aa: ASSLVIVGETQY
v_gene: TRBV5-1
j_gene: TRBJ2-5

CDR3aa: ASTQGGPPYEQY
v_gene: TRBV7-2
j_gene: TRBJ2-7

CDR3aa: ASSGGGGQPQH
v_gene: TRBV5-1
j_gene: TRBJ1-5

CDR3aa: ASSLEGLTMNTEAF
v_gene: TRBV7-2
j_gene: TRBJ1-1

CDR3aa: ASSRGRFSTDTQY
v_gene: TRBV14
j_gene: TRBJ2-3

CDR3aa: ASTPKQLMNTEAF
v_gene: TRBV27
j_gene: TRBJ1-1

CDR3aa: ASSTTGVHEQY
v_gene: TRBV2
j_gene: TRBJ2-7

CDR3aa: ASSLDFGITEAF
v_gene: TRBV11-1
j_gene: TRBJ1-1

CDR3aa: ASSGGEGITEAF
v_gene: TRBV27
j_gene: TRBJ1-1

CDR3aa: ASRTLAGGYPWEF
v_gene: TRBV6-5
j_gene: TRBJ2-1

CDR3aa: ASIRDGNTEAF
v_gene: TRBV5-1
j_gene: TRBJ1-1

CDR3aa: ASSKQGAYGTEAF
v_gene: TRBV2
j_gene: TRBJ1-1

CDR3aa: SAERVPLYT
v_gene: TRBV29-1
j_gene: TRBJ1-2

CDR3aa: ASRSRDRFNEQF
v_gene: TRBV6-5
j_gene: TRBJ2-1

CDR3aa: ASSPETLILGGYT
v_gene: TRBV7-9
j_gene: TRBJ1-2

CDR3aa: ASSTPWGSLNEKLF
v_gene: TRBV7-9
j_gene: TRBJ1-4

CDR3aa: ASSQGGTGPASDTIY
v_gene: TRBV19
j_gene: TRBJ1-3

CDR3aa: ATQGANTEAF
v_gene: TRBV24-1
j_gene: TRBJ1-1

CDR3aa: ASRTLAGVGTQY
v_gene: TRBV19
j_gene: TRBJ2-5

CDR3aa: ASSPPTGISQETQY
v_gene: TRBV5-8
j_gene: TRBJ2-5

CDR3aa: ASSEAPLNEQF
v_gene: TRBV6-1
j_gene: TRBJ2-1

CDR3aa: ASSPPRRTSKSGNTIY
v_gene: TRBV7-9
j_gene: TRBJ1-3

CDR3aa: AISELLTIGYT
v_gene: TRBV10-3
j_gene: TRBJ1-2

CDR3aa: AWSVSYGYT
v_gene: TRBV30
j_gene: TRBJ1-2

CDR3aa: ASSRTDSYEQY
v_gene: TRBV9
j_gene: TRBJ2-7

CDR3aa: ASSSQGNSNQPQH
v_gene: TRBV19
j_gene: TRBJ1-5

CDR3aa: SAVGGASWEVSSGNTIY
v_gene: TRBV29-1
j_gene: TRBJ1-3

CDR3aa: ASKPSRDRANTEAF
v_gene: TRBV19
j_gene: TRBJ1-1

CDR3aa: AKGVMTSELFGETQY
v_gene: TRBV2
j_gene: TRBJ2-5

CDR3aa: ASSRKGDGTEAF
v_gene: TRBV21-1
j_gene: TRBJ1-1

CDR3aa: ASSLLTPRYNEQF
v_gene: TRBV5-1
j_gene: TRBJ2-1

CDR3aa: ASSFRRVGNQPQH
v_gene: TRBV5-8
j_gene: TRBJ1-5

CDR3aa: ATSRDSGQGALYGYT
v_gene: TRBV15
j_gene: TRBJ1-2

CDR3aa: ASSQWGGTYEQY
v_gene: TRBV4-3
j_gene: TRBJ2-7

CDR3aa: AWSITVRLWYGYT
v_gene: TRBV30
j_gene: TRBJ1-2

CDR3aa: ASSPLGLVEAF
v_gene: TRBV18
j_gene: TRBJ1-1

CDR3aa: ASRERNRFGSGEFYGYT
v_gene: TRBV27
j_gene: TRBJ1-2